What follows are 24 T cell receptor beta chains derived from one specimen sequenced in a study of blood T cell repertoires in COVID-19. Only in-frame clones appear in the TCRdb table, and some are missing; sequencing was by immunoSEQ multiplex PCR. This sample has roughly 700,000 clones; around 89% occur once, and the top ten carry around 0.3%. Sample: peripheral blood. Source of these receptors: a woman aged 18-35 years with acute or convalescent COVID-19.

V is TRBV28 and J is TRBJ1-5, with 7 bases identical to TRBD1. The CDR3 covers 14 residues. The germline V gene has CDR1 MDHEN and CDR2 SYDVKM. The junction had 7 bases not matched to a gene; V was cut back by 5 bases and J by 6 bases. Here the CDR3 reads CASSGNRGAQPQHF. The CDR3 bases are TGTGCCAGCAGTGGGAACAGGGGAGCTCAGCCCCAGCATTTT. Full variable domain (outside the CDR3, taken from reference TRBV28 and TRBJ1-5): DVKVTQSSRYLVKRTGEKVFLECVQDMDHENMFWYRQDPGLGLRLIYFSYDVKMKEKGDIPEGYSVSREKKERFSLILESASTNQTSMYLCASSGNRGAQPQHFGDGTRLSIL.

The chain uses TRBV19 and TRBJ2-1, with 10 bases identical to TRBD2. The germline V gene encodes CDR1 LNHDA and CDR2 SQIVND (reference sequence). The length of the CDR3 is 15 residues. The V and J ends lost 6 bases and 7 bases, in that order; junction bases with no gene match: 9. CDR3 sequence (DNA): TGTGCCAGTAGACCTTTAGCGGGGGGCCTTAATGAGCAGTTCTTC. Its protein is CASRPLAGGLNEQFF.

The rearrangement uses TRBV12-3 or TRBV12-4 and TRBJ1-2; no definite D call. The V gene lost 3 bases and the J gene lost 8 bases, with 10 bases spanning the gap. The CDR3 extends over 12 amino acids. CDR3 region: CASSFGSLGYTF. CDR3 in DNA: TGTGCCAGCAGTTTTGGCTCGTTAGGCTACACCTTC.

V usage is TRBV6-2 or TRBV6-3 and J usage is TRBJ2-7, with 8 nucleotides matching TRBD2. The CDR3 runs to 16 residues. CDR1 MNHEY and CDR2 SVGEGT come from the germline V gene. V shed 2 bases, J shed 1 base, and the junction held 7 bases outside the gene matches. The CDR3 sequence: CASSYPASGSSYEQYF. The CDR3 region has the DNA TGTGCCAGCAGTTACCCCGCTAGCGGGTCATCCTACGAGCAGTACTTC.

The chain recombines TRBV7-2 with TRBJ1-1, with D unresolved. CDR3 length: 13 residues. Trimming left V 5 bases short and J 1 base short, with 8 bases between. CDR1 and CDR2 from the germline V gene are SGHTA and FQGNSA. The CDR3: CASSRTTNTEAFF. As DNA, the CDR3 is TGTGCCAGCAGCCGAACAACGAACACTGAAGCTTTCTTT.

V and J are TRBV9 and TRBJ1-3; D may be TRBD1 (6 bases). The CDR3 is 15 residues long. Germline lookup yields CDR1 SGDLS and CDR2 YYNGEE. Trimming stripped 3 bases from V and 0 bases from J, with 10 bases between. For the CDR3, the DNA is TGTGCCAGCAGCGAGGACAGCTACTCTGGAAACACCATATATTTT. It specifies CASSEDSYSGNTIYF.

This clone occurred a few times. V gene TRBV7-8 combines with J gene TRBJ2-3, with TRBD2 matching 12 bases. The J segment lost 0 bases and the V segment lost 7 bases, leaving 8 bases of the junction unmatched. The CDR3 has 17 residues. Germline assignment: CDR1 SGHVS and CDR2 FQNEAQ. The CDR3: CASTGLAGRSSTDTQYF. CDR3 coding DNA: TGTGCCAGCACAGGACTAGCGGGGCGCTCTAGCACAGATACGCAGTATTTT.

This clone was detected once. The CDR3 coding sequence is TGTGCCAGCAGCCCCGGGACAGGGGGCCAAGAGACCCAGTACTTC. This translates into CASSPGTGGQETQYF. V gene TRBV11-3 combines with J gene TRBJ2-5, with 11 bases matching TRBD1. V gave up 5 bases and J gave up 1 base; unmatched junction bases: 3. Per the germline V gene, CDR1 is SGHNT and CDR2 is YENEEA. The CDR3 has 15 amino acids. The full variable domain, its missing parts supplied by reference TRBV11-3 and TRBJ2-5, is EAGVVQSPRYKIIEKKQPVAFWCNPISGHNTLYWYLQNLGQGPELLIRYENEEAVDDSQLPKDRFSAERLKGVDSTLKIQPAELGDSAVYLCASSPGTGGQETQYFGPGTRLLVL.

This clone was seen only once. The chain links TRBV27 to TRBJ2-3; 7 bases are a match to TRBD2. Losses at the gene ends were 3 bases for V and 4 bases for J; bases not matched to a gene: 10. CDR1 and CDR2 (germline): MNHEY, SMNVEV (reference sequence). The length of the CDR3 is 16 residues. The CDR3 protein is CASSFGRVNLADTQYF. The CDR3 nucleotides are TGTGCCAGCAGTTTTGGGAGGGTTAATCTCGCAGATACGCAGTATTTT.

This clone appeared once. The V gene is TRBV7-2, the J gene TRBJ2-1; the D gene is possibly TRBD2 (6 bases). Germline lookup yields CDR1 SGHTA and CDR2 FQGNSA. The CDR3 extends over 14 amino acids. Trimming took off 5 bases at V and 3 bases at J, with 11 bases between the two ends. The CDR3 coding sequence is TGTGCCAGCAGCGAACGACTAGTCTACAATGAGCAGTTCTTC. Protein sequence: CASSERLVYNEQFF.

The chain uses TRBV25-1 and TRBJ1-5; D is perhaps TRBD1 (5 bases). With 1 base removed from V and 4 bases from J, the gap between germline ends came to 8 bases. The CDR3 is 14 residues long. Germline values: CDR1 MGHDK, CDR2 SYGVNS. As DNA, the CDR3 is TGTGCCAGCAGTGAATCAGGGAGGAATCAGCCCCAGCATTTT. Its translation is CASSESGRNQPQHF.

V usage is TRBV7-2 and J usage is TRBJ2-1; TRBD2 aligns across 14 bases. V lost 6 bases to trimming and J lost 10 bases; unmatched junction nucleotides: 2. The germline CDR1 and CDR2 sequences are SGHTA and FQGNSA. The CDR3 runs 13 residues. CDR3 sequence: CASSWTSGGEQFF. DNA for the CDR3: TGTGCCAGCAGTTGGACTAGCGGGGGGGAGCAGTTCTTC. The whole variable domain, filled in from reference TRBV7-2 and TRBJ2-1, reads GAGVSQSPSNKVTEKGKDVELRCDPISGHTALYWYRQSLGQGLEFLIYFQGNSAPDKSGLPSDRFSAERTGGSVSTLTIQRTQQEDSAVYLCASSWTSGGEQFFGPGTRLTVL.

The chain recombines TRBV19 with TRBJ1-2; the D gene is possibly TRBD1 (5 bases). Trimming removed 3 bases from V and 3 bases from J, with 11 bases in between. Germline loops: CDR1 LNHDA, CDR2 SQIVND (reference sequence). This CDR3 has 14 residues. Here the CDR3 reads CASSIRAAYYGYTF. The CDR3 DNA sequence: TGTGCCAGTAGTATCAGGGCGGCCTACTATGGCTACACCTTC.

The chain is built from TRBV7-8 and TRBJ2-7; 8 positions agree with TRBD1. Germline lookup yields CDR1 SGHVS and CDR2 FQNEAQ. The CDR3 sequence is 15 residues long. The V segment lost 1 base and the J segment 6 bases; nucleotides outside the gene matches: 8. The CDR3: CASSLEDRAPGEQYF. CDR3 DNA sequence: TGTGCCAGCAGCTTAGAGGACAGGGCCCCCGGCGAGCAGTACTTC.

The V and J genes are TRBV27 and TRBJ2-3; 8 bases are shared with TRBD2. Germline V gene data show CDR1 as MNHEY and CDR2 as SMNVEV (reference sequence). There are 14 residues in the CDR3. Trimming cost V 6 bases and J 0 bases; bases outside gene matches: 2. In nucleotides, the CDR3 is TGTGCCAGCAGCGGGGGGGGTAGCACAGATACGCAGTATTTT. It encodes CASSGGGSTDTQYF.

The V gene is TRBV6-5, the J gene TRBJ2-5; the D is unclear. CDR1 and CDR2 (germline): MNHEY, SVGAGI. The V end lost 5 bases, the J end lost 0 bases, and 10 bases lay between the germline ends. This CDR3 contains 14 residues. The DNA for the CDR3 is TGTGCCAGCAGTCCAACAGTGTACCAAGAGACCCAGTACTTC. Translating it yields CASSPTVYQETQYF.

This clone was seen a few times. The rearrangement joins TRBV9 to TRBJ1-5; 7 nucleotides align to TRBD1. The CDR3 runs to 15 residues. Germline trimming cut 7 bases from V and 2 bases from J; bases unmatched to any gene: 9. Germline CDR1 reads SGDLS; CDR2 reads YYNGEE. The CDR3 sequence: CASFPGGLCNQPQHF. The CDR3 DNA sequence: TGTGCCAGCTTCCCAGGGGGGTTATGCAATCAGCCCCAGCATTTT.

The V gene is TRBV9, the J gene TRBJ1-2; 8 positions match TRBD1. The V gene's germline CDR1 is SGDLS and CDR2 YYNGEE. Trimming cost V 3 bases and J 4 bases; bases outside gene matches: 8. This CDR3 has 15 residues. For the CDR3, the DNA is TGTGCCAGCAGCGCTTCCGGGACAGGCATCTATGGCTACACCTTC. Translated: CASSASGTGIYGYTF.

The count of this clone is one. The rearrangement uses TRBV29-1 and TRBJ2-2, with 9 positions matching TRBD1. Trimming took 7 bases from V and 4 from J; bases not matched to a gene: 4. The V gene's germline CDR1 is SQVTM and CDR2 ANQGSEA. This CDR3 has 13 residues. The CDR3 DNA reads TGCAGCGCCGAACAGGGGGCCACCGGGGAGCTGTTTTTT. Translating gives CSAEQGATGELFF.

As to this clone: Distinct nucleotide sequences in the sample also encode this CDR3. The chain uses TRBV5-1 and TRBJ2-7; D is perhaps TRBD2 (5 bases). This CDR3 has 13 residues. The germline CDR1 and CDR2 sequences are SGHRS and YFSETQ. V dropped 0 bases and J dropped 4 bases, with 8 bases sitting between them. DNA for the CDR3: TGCGCCAGCAGCTTGGGCCGGGATTACGAGCAGTACTTC. As protein: CASSLGRDYEQYF.

CDR3 in DNA: TGTGCCAGCAGCTTGAACTACCTGAACACCGGGGAGCTGTTTTTT. It translates to CASSLNYLNTGELFF. This chain joins TRBV5-6 and TRBJ2-2; D is unresolved. The germline V gene encodes CDR1 SGHDT and CDR2 YYEEEE. The V end was cut by 1 base, the J end by 1 base, with 8 bases between. CDR3 length: 15 amino acids.

The rearrangement links TRBV24-1 to TRBJ2-6; tentative D call: TRBD2 (5 bases). From germline, CDR1 is KGHDR and CDR2 SFDVKD. This CDR3 is 15 amino acids long. V lost 7 bases, J lost 0 bases, and 9 bases lay in between. Here the CDR3 DNA reads TGTGCCACCAGCCACGGGGTCTCTGGGGCCAACGTCCTGACTTTC. Protein sequence: CATSHGVSGANVLTF.

The V gene is TRBV25-1, the J gene TRBJ1-2; D gene ambiguous. From germline, CDR1 is MGHDK and CDR2 SYGVNS. The CDR3 runs 13 residues. Trimming cost V 3 bases and J 4 bases, with 9 bases left between them. The CDR3 DNA follows: TGTGCCAGCAGTGATGCACTTGGCTATGGCTACACCTTC. Translating it yields CASSDALGYGYTF.

The J gene is TRBJ1-3, the V gene TRBV12-5; D is uncertain. V gave up 2 bases and J gave up 0 bases, with 11 bases separating them. In germline, CDR1 is LGHNT, CDR2 FRNRAP. The CDR3 covers 16 residues. The CDR3 loop is CASGLLVGSSGNTIYF. CDR3 sequence (DNA): TGTGCTAGTGGTTTGTTGGTAGGGAGCTCTGGAAACACCATATATTTT.